The sequence of this T cell receptor (beta chain) was determined in a study of T-cell memory formation after mild COVID-19 (dated by TCRdb to about 2021). A note on the overall study: TCR sequence clusters from the two donors were found to be largely donor specific. In two donors, T-cell clones that expanded and contracted after mild COVID-19 were followed by sequencing TCRalpha and TCRbeta repertoires longitudinally. The cohort was made up of two young adult volunteers, one female and one male, who were previously healthy. Summary of the overall study and its limitations: SARS-CoV-2 specificity of the second-wave clones peaking on day 37 was not confirmed. Contracting CD4+ clones were located mainly in the CM and EM memory subsets, whereas CD8+ clones were found to be enriched in EMRA. From day 15 to 85, contracting clones showed balanced CD4/CD8 phenotypes, whereas a second wave of clones that expanded from day 15 to 37 leaned towards CD4+. Some responding clones were detected in pre-infection memory, which suggested that pre-existing cross-reactive memory T cells had joined the SARS-CoV-2 response. The study covered only a couple of mild cases, and larger cohorts including severe cases with pre-infection samples were considered necessary.

The sequencer was an Illumina NovaSeq 6000. Using 5'RACE with constant-segment primers, TCRalpha and TCRbeta cDNA libraries were constructed, with sample barcodes and unique molecular identifiers added in the process. RNA was extracted from every sample with Trizol reagent. Library amplification was performed in two PCR steps, and a second sample barcode and Illumina TruSeq adapters were introduced in the second step. The libraries were sequenced on an Illumina NovaSeq using 2 x 150 bp paired-end reads. Concerning the study's data processing: Reads were demultiplexed and collapsed into UMI-guided consensus sequences with migec v1.2.7. Using mixcr v2.1.11, UMI consensuses were aligned to TRA and TRB V and J templates and then assembled into clonotypes. A clonotype was counted as expanded or contracted only when both edgeR and NoisET called the clonotype significant, with the noise models trained on biological replicates. For edgeR calls, a false discovery rate-adjusted p below 0.01 and a log2 fold-change threshold of 1 were applied. As an exploratory analysis of dynamics, max-normalized trajectories of the 1000 most abundant clonotypes were examined with PCA combined with hierarchical clustering. Each responding clone was given a CD4 or CD8 phenotype based on the CD4+ and CD8+ repertoires, which had been sequenced separately. TCRdb redid the processing of the public reads, applying fastp at Q25 and MiXCR, and retained in-frame beta chains. Each entry merges the rows of one CDR3 protein and shows their most common DNA and genes. TCRdb's processing, not the authors', yielded these V and J calls. The sample has about 560,000 distinct CDR3 sequences on record, around 16% of them singletons. Of the sample, roughly 8% is held by the ten largest clones.

CDR1 and CDR2, per the germline V gene, are SGHRS and YFSETQ. The cysteine opens and the phenylalanine closes a CDR3 of 15 amino acids. Left in the record is the CDR3 DNA by itself, 45 bases read in frame from the first base. Trimmed from V: 4 bases; trimmed from J: 7 bases; junction bases lacking a gene match: 8. Ficoll-Paque density gradient centrifugation was used to isolate PBMCs. Concerning this clonotype itself: The antigen it recognizes is unknown. Per-nucleotide qualities are absent, and no much larger clonotype sits a single base away.

The TCR was taken from an adult woman who had mild COVID-19 (a few samples of this study predate the infection). The sample titles of this study are shuffled in the database, so cell type and time point are left out; the donor was told from shared clones. The chain couples TRBV5-1 to TRBJ2-2; 9 middle bases align to TRBD2. The sample taken for sequencing was PBMCs or a T cell subset sorted from them (not recorded which). The CDR3 in this case is CASSPRTSESGELFF. The base sequence is TGCGCCAGCAGCCCGCGGACTAGCGAGAGCGGGGAGCTGTTTTTT.